A single sample is the source of the 24 T cell receptor beta chains below, sequenced in a study of cytomegalovirus exposure and HLA in healthy donors. Both 60 Vbeta primers and 13 Jbeta primers went into the PCR. The method was immunoSEQ multiplex PCR; TCRdb's version includes in-frame clones alone and lacks a portion of them. This repertoire comprises some 110,000 clones; its ten largest clones make up about 4%. Material: PBMCs. Receptor source: a young man in good health and CMV-seronegative.

The V call is TRBV5-1, the J call TRBJ1-1; 7 bases are a match to TRBD1. CDR3 length: 16 residues. Germline V gene lookup returns CDR1 SGHRS and CDR2 YFSETQ. Germline trimming cut 4 bases from V and 0 bases from J; bases unmatched to any gene: 9. In DNA, the CDR3 is TGCGCCAGCAGCGTAAACATTGACAGGGTGAACACTGAAGCTTTCTTT. Protein sequence: CASSVNIDRVNTEAFF.

DNA for the CDR3: TGTGCCAGCAGCGTTCGTCTCAGCACAGATACGCAGTATTTT. Protein: CASSVRLSTDTQYF. The rearrangement joins TRBV9 to TRBJ2-3; D unclear. Germline V CDR1 and CDR2: SGDLS, YYNGEE. The CDR3 spans 14 residues. V was cut by 2 bases and J by 0 bases, with 7 bases left in between.

The J gene is TRBJ2-2, the V gene TRBV5-1; TRBD2 is a possible D gene (6 bases). V was clipped by 1 base and J by 1 base, with 11 bases between them. Germline V CDR1 and CDR2: SGHRS, YFSETQ. CDR3 length: 16 amino acids. The CDR3 loop is CASSLTAGLNTGELFF. CDR3 coding DNA: TGCGCCAGCAGCTTGACAGCGGGCCTGAACACCGGGGAGCTGTTTTTT.

J is TRBJ2-5 and V is TRBV11-1, with 8 bases fitting TRBD2. This CDR3 spans 16 amino acids. Trimming cost V 4 bases and J 0 bases; bases outside gene matches: 7. Germline values: CDR1 SGHAT, CDR2 FQDESV (reference sequence). This chain's CDR3 is CASSSSGGVYQETQYF. CDR3 nucleotide sequence: TGTGCCAGCAGCTCAAGCGGGGGCGTGTACCAAGAGACCCAGTACTTC.

The chain combines TRBV27 with TRBJ2-6, with D uncertain. Germline V gene sequence: CDR1 MNHEY, CDR2 SMNVEV (reference sequence). V was pared by 4 bases and J by 2 bases, with 3 bases between. The length of the CDR3 is 13 residues. The CDR3 nucleotides read TGTGCCAGCAGTTCTCCTGGGGCCAACGTCCTGACTTTC. Translating it yields CASSSPGANVLTF.

The V gene is TRBV5-1, the J gene TRBJ2-5; 11 bases map to TRBD1. The CDR3 is 16 amino acids. The germline CDR1 and CDR2 sequences are SGHRS and YFSETQ. V dropped 6 bases and J dropped 4; count of bases not matched to a gene: 11. The CDR3 spells CASTLQTGQGGETQYF. Here the CDR3 DNA reads TGCGCCAGCACCCTTCAGACGGGACAGGGGGGAGAGACCCAGTACTTC.

The DNA of the CDR3 is TGTGCCAGCAGTTCATCCGTAGACAGGGGAAGAAGGTATGGCTACACCTTC. Its protein product is CASSSSVDRGRRYGYTF. The chain has TRBV27 and TRBJ1-2, with TRBD1 matching over 8 bases. Germline V lookup: CDR1 MNHEY, CDR2 SMNVEV (reference sequence). This CDR3 contains 17 residues. V lost 4 bases and J lost 5; bases outside the gene matches: 15.

The chain couples TRBV19 to TRBJ2-7, with 9 bases that match TRBD1. The germline V gene has CDR1 LNHDA and CDR2 SQIVND (reference sequence). V lost 3 bases to trimming and J lost 5 bases; unmatched junction nucleotides: 5. The CDR3 runs to 14 residues. The CDR3 bases are TGTGCCAGTAGTATGGGGACAGGGACCCACGAGCAGTACTTC. Residues: CASSMGTGTHEQYF.

This chain joins TRBV30 and TRBJ1-2; D gene uncertain. Per the germline V gene, CDR1 is GTSNPN and CDR2 is SVGIG (reference sequence). With 0 bases removed from V and 10 bases from J, the gap between germline ends came to 12 bases. The CDR3 sequence is 12 residues long. CDR3 sequence: CAWSVRGRDYTF. The DNA for the CDR3 is TGTGCCTGGAGTGTACGAGGCCGTGACTACACCTTC.

The chain joins TRBV5-4 to TRBJ2-3; 8 bases match TRBD1. CDR1 and CDR2 (germline): SGHNT, YYREEE (reference sequence). The CDR3 has 15 residues. The trim removed 0 bases at V and 3 bases at J, leaving 3 bases unmatched. In nucleotides, the CDR3 is TGTGCCAGCAGCTTGGGACAGGGGAGGACAGATACGCAGTATTTT. Translation gives CASSLGQGRTDTQYF.

V usage is TRBV6-5 and J usage is TRBJ1-5; weak D call: TRBD1 (6 bases). This CDR3 is built from 15 residues. With 6 bases removed from V and 2 bases from J, the gap between germline ends came to 14 bases. From germline, CDR1 is MNHEY and CDR2 SVGAGI. The CDR3 region is CASSRAGAGNQPQHF. In DNA, the CDR3 is TGTGCCAGCAGCCGGGCGGGGGCAGGCAATCAGCCCCAGCATTTT.

The rearrangement links TRBV2 to TRBJ1-5; 8 nucleotides align to TRBD1. The junction had 7 bases not matched to a gene; V was cut back by 4 bases and J by 8 bases. In germline, CDR1 is SNHLY, CDR2 FYNNEI. The CDR3 is 14 residues long. CDR3 amino acids: CASSVSGGREPQHF. CDR3 nucleotides: TGTGCCAGCAGTGTATCAGGGGGCCGGGAGCCCCAGCATTTT.

The rearrangement links TRBV20-1 to TRBJ2-7; perhaps TRBD1 as D (5 bases). Germline CDR1 reads DFQATT; CDR2 reads SNEGSKA (reference sequence). CDR3 size: 11 residues. V lost 8 bases to trimming and J lost 7 bases, with 15 bases between them. The CDR3 here is CSPPRNREQYF. In DNA, the CDR3 is TGCAGTCCCCCTCGGAACAGGGAGCAGTACTTC.

CDR3 sequence: CASSLTQGPQYF. The CDR3 DNA follows: TGTGCCAGCAGCTTAACGCAGGGTCCGCAGTACTTC. The genes are TRBV7-3 and TRBJ2-7, with D perhaps matching TRBD1 (5 bases). This CDR3 comprises 12 residues. Germline values: CDR1 SGHTA, CDR2 FQGTGA. V lost 0 bases and J 9 bases, leaving 9 bases between the germline ends.

The chain carries TRBV2 and TRBJ1-6, with D hard to call. This CDR3 is built from 13 residues. V was cut by 2 bases and J by 8 bases, with 7 bases left in between. CDR1 is SNHLY and CDR2 is FYNNEI in the germline V gene. Written as DNA, the CDR3 is TGTGCCAGCAGTGAATCAATTCATTCACCCCTCCACTTT. This translates into CASSESIHSPLHF.

As concerns this clone: Relative to the germline gene, one junction end is altered; a read error may explain this. The chain employs TRBV29-1 and TRBJ1-6; no reliable D call. The CDR3 runs 15 residues. CDR1 is SQVTM, CDR2 ANQGSEA, per germline. The CDR3 reads CSVKESGSYNSPLHF. The DNA of the CDR3 is TGCAGCGTTAAAGAATCCGGGTCCTATAATTCACCCCTCCACTTT.

V is TRBV6-6 and J is TRBJ2-7, with 12 bases identical to TRBD2. Germline CDR1 is MNHNY and CDR2 is SVGAGI (reference sequence). CDR3 length: 14 amino acids. V shed 7 bases and J 6 bases; nucleotides not matched to a gene: 7. The chain's CDR3 is CASTTSGGLGEQYF. The CDR3 region has the DNA TGTGCCAGCACCACTAGCGGGGGGCTTGGCGAGCAGTACTTC.

The V call is TRBV7-7, the J call TRBJ2-5; D possibly corresponds to TRBD2 (7 bases). V dropped 4 bases and J dropped 6 bases, with 15 bases sitting between them. Germline lookup yields CDR1 SSHAT and CDR2 FNYEAQ (reference sequence). The CDR3 has 14 amino acids. The CDR3 protein is CASSSSGGQKTQYF. The DNA of the CDR3 is TGTGCCAGCAGCTCCTCGGGGGGCCAGAAGACCCAGTACTTC.

The J gene is TRBJ1-2, the V gene TRBV7-2, with D tentatively TRBD1 (6 bases). The CDR3 extends over 13 amino acids. Trimming cost V 5 bases and J 8 bases, with 15 bases left between them. Germline values: CDR1 SGHTA, CDR2 FQGNSA. CDR3 amino acids: CASSLQTGQGYTF. Here the CDR3 DNA reads TGTGCCAGCAGCCTACAGACAGGACAGGGCTACACCTTC.

V usage is TRBV21-1 and J usage is TRBJ1-2; TRBD1, as called in the table, went unchecked against the DNA. TRBV21-1 is tagged as a pseudogene. The CDR3 covers 14 residues. The CDR3 nucleotides are TGTGCCAGCAGCTCACGACAGGGGGAGCAAGGCTACACCTTC. This codes for CASSSRQGEQGYTF.

The rearrangement links TRBV18 to TRBJ1-5; maybe TRBD1 (6 bases). Germline CDR1 reads KGHSH; CDR2 reads LQKENI. This CDR3 comprises 15 residues. V gave up 1 base and J gave up 0 bases, with 7 bases separating them. The CDR3 coding sequence is TGTGCCAGCTCACCACTGGACAGTAGCAATCAGCCCCAGCATTTT. It yields the protein CASSPLDSSNQPQHF.

V gene TRBV13 combines with J gene TRBJ2-3, with unresolved D. Germline V lookup: CDR1 PRHDT, CDR2 FYEKMQ (reference sequence). Between the trimmed V and J ends, which lost 4 bases and 5 bases, there was a span of 7 bases. This CDR3 spans 12 amino acids. Here the CDR3 DNA reads TGTGCCAGCAGCTCTACGATAGATACGCAGTATTTT. It encodes CASSSTIDTQYF.

The chain is built from TRBV7-8 and TRBJ2-7, with 8 bases lining up with TRBD2. The CDR3 runs 16 residues. The V segment lost 0 bases and the J segment 3 bases; nucleotides outside the gene matches: 7. CDR1 and CDR2 from the germline V gene are SGHVS and FQNEAQ. The DNA for the CDR3 is TGTGCCAGCAGCTTAGCGCGGCGGGGGGCTAACTACGAGCAGTACTTC. Amino acid sequence: CASSLARRGANYEQYF.

The rearrangement uses TRBV4-2 and TRBJ2-7, with D unresolved. The CDR3 sequence is 13 residues long. Germline V gene data show CDR1 as LGHNA and CDR2 as YNFKEQ. The V end was cut by 0 bases, the J end by 6 bases, with 9 bases between. CDR3 residues: CASSQEPGFEQYF. CDR3 coding DNA: TGTGCCAGCAGCCAAGAGCCCGGGTTCGAGCAGTACTTC.